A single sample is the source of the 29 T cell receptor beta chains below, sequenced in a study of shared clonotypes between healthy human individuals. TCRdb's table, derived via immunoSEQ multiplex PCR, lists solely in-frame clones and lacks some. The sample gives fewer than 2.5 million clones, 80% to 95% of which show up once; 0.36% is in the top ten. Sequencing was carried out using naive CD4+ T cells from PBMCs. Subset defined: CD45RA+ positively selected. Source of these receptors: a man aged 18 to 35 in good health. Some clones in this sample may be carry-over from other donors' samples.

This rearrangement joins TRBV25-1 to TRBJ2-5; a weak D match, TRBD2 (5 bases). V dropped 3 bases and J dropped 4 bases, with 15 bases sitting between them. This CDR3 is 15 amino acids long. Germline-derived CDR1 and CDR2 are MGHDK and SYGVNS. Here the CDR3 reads CASSDTRAGIETQYF. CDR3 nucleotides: TGTGCCAGCAGTGATACTAGGGCGGGTATAGAGACCCAGTACTTC.

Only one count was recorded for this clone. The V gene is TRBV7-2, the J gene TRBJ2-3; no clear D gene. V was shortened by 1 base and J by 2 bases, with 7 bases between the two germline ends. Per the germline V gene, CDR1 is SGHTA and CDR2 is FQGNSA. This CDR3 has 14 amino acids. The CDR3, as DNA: TGTGCCAGCAGCTTAGTCCCAGCCACAGATACGCAGTATTTT. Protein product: CASSLVPATDTQYF.

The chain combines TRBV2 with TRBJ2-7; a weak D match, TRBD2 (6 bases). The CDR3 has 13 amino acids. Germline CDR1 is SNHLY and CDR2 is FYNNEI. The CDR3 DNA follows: TGTGCTACGGGTCGGGGGTTGGTGGACGAGCAGTACTTC. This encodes CATGRGLVDEQYF.

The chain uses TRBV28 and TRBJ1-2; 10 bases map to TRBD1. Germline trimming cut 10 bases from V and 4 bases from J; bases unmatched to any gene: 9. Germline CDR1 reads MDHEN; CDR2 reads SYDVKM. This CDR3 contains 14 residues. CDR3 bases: TGTGCCACCCAGCCGGGACAGGGGAGCTATGGCTACACCTTC. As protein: CATQPGQGSYGYTF.

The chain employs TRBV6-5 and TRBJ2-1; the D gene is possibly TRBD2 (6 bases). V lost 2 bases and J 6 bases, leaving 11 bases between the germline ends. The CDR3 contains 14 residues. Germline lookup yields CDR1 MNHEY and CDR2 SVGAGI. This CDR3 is CASSYDGTLNEQFF. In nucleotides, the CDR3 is TGTGCCAGCAGTTACGATGGGACTCTCAATGAGCAGTTCTTC.

The CDR3 bases are TGTGCCAGCAGCGTAGGGATAGGGATCTACGAGCAGTACTTC. Translation: CASSVGIGIYEQYF. The chain carries TRBV9 and TRBJ2-7; D remains unclear. CDR3 size: 14 residues. The germline V gene encodes CDR1 SGDLS and CDR2 YYNGEE. Deletions cut 0 bases from V and 3 bases from J, with 10 bases between. The full variable domain, with the rest looked up from reference TRBV9 and TRBJ2-7, is DSGVTQTPKHLITATGQRVTLRCSPRSGDLSVYWYQQSLDQGLQFLIQYYNGEERAKGNILERFSAQQFPDLHSELNLSSLELGDSALYFCASSVGIGIYEQYFGPGTRLTVT.

CDR3 nucleotides: TGTGCCAGCAGCCGAGAGGTCGGTGTGGGCTACTACAATGAGCAGTTCTTC. Its translation: CASSREVGVGYYNEQFF. The chain uses TRBV7-8 and TRBJ2-1, with D unclear. CDR3 length equals 17 residues. CDR1 and CDR2 (germline): SGHVS, FQNEAQ. With 5 bases removed from V and 3 bases from J, the gap between germline ends came to 20 bases. Full variable domain (outside the CDR3, taken from reference TRBV7-8 and TRBJ2-1): GAGVSQSPRYKVAKRGQDVALRCDPISGHVSLFWYQQALGQGPEFLTYFQNEAQLDKSGLPSDRFFAERPEGSVSTLKIQRTQQEDSAVYLCASSREVGVGYYNEQFFGPGTRLTVL.

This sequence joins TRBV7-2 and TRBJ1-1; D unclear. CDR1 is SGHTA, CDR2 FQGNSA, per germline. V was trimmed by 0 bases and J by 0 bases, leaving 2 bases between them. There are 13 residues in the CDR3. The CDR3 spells CASSLAMNTEAFF. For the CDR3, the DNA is TGTGCCAGCAGCTTAGCGATGAACACTGAAGCTTTCTTT.

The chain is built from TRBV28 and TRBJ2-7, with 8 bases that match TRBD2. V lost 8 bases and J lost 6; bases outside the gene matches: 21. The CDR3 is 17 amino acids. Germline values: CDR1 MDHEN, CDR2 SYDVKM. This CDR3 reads CASFSPRATQREREQYF. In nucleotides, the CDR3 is TGTGCCAGCTTCAGTCCCCGAGCCACTCAGCGGGAGCGCGAGCAGTACTTC.

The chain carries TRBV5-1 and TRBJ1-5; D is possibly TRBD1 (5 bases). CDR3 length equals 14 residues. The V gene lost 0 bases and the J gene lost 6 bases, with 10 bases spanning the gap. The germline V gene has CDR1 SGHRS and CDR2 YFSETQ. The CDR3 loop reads CASSLEGSAQPQHF. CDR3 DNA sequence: TGCGCCAGCAGCTTGGAGGGGTCGGCTCAGCCCCAGCATTTT. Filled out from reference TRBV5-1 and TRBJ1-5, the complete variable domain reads KAGVTQTPRYLIKTRGQQVTLSCSPISGHRSVSWYQQTPGQGLQFLFEYFSETQRNKGNFPGRFSGRQFSNSRSEMNVSTLELGDSALYLCASSLEGSAQPQHFGDGTRLSIL.

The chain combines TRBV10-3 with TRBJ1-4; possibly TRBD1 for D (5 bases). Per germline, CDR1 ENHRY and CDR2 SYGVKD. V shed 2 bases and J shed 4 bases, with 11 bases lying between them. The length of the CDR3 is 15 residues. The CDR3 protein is CAISEAGAYNEKLFF. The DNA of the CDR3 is TGTGCCATCAGTGAGGCCGGGGCCTATAATGAAAAACTGTTTTTT.

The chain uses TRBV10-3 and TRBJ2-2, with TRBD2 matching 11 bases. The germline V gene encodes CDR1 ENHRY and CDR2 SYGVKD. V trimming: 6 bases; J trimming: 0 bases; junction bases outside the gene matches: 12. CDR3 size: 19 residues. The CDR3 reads CAISAKTSGSEPNTGELFF. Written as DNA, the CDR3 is TGTGCCATCAGCGCTAAAACTAGCGGGAGCGAACCGAACACCGGGGAGCTGTTTTTT.

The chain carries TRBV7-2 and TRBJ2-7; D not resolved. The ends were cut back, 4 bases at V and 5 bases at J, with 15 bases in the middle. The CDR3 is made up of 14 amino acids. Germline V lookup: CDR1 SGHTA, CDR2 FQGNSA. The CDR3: CASSSRRSGDEQYF. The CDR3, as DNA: TGTGCCAGCAGCTCCAGGCGCTCGGGTGACGAGCAGTACTTC.

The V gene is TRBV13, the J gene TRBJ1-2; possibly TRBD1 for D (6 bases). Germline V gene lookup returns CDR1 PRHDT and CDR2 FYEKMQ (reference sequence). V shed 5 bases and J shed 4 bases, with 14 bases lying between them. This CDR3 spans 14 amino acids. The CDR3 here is CASSPRGPLYGYTF. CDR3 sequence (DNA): TGTGCCAGCAGCCCCAGGGGTCCTCTCTATGGCTACACCTTC.

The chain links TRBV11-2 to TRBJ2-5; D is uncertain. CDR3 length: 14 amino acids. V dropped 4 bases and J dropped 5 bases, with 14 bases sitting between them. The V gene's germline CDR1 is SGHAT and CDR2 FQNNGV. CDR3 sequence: CASSSIAAKETQYF. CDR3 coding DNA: TGTGCCAGCAGCTCCATCGCGGCCAAGGAGACCCAGTACTTC. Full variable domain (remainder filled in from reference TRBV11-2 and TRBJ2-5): EAGVAQSPRYKIIEKRQSVAFWCNPISGHATLYWYQQILGQGPKLLIQFQNNGVVDDSQLPKDRFSAERLKGVDSTLKIQPAKLEDSAVYLCASSSIAAKETQYFGPGTRLLVL.

CDR3 nucleotide sequence: TGTGCCAGCAGTCCCCTGTGGGGTGATCAGCCCCAGCATTTT. This gives the protein CASSPLWGDQPQHF. This chain joins TRBV6-1 and TRBJ1-5; D unclear. CDR3 length: 14 residues. From germline, CDR1 is MNHNS and CDR2 SASEGT. Deletions cut 5 bases from V and 5 bases from J, with 13 bases between.

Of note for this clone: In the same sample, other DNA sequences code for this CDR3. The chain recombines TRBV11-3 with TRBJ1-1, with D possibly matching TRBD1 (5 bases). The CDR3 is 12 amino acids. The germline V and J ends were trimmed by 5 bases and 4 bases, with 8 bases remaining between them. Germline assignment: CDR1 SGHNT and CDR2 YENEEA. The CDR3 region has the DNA TGTGCCAGCAGCCGTGGGGGCACTGAAGCTTTCTTT. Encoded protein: CASSRGGTEAFF.

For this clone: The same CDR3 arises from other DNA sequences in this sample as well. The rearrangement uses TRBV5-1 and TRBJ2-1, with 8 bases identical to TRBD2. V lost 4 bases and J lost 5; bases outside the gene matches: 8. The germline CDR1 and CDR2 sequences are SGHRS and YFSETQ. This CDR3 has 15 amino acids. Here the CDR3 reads CASSPPTGGDNEQFF. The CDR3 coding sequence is TGCGCCAGCAGCCCCCCCACGGGAGGGGACAATGAGCAGTTCTTC.

The CDR3 sequence: CASSQQLVETEAFF. The DNA for the CDR3 is TGTGCCAGCAGCCAACAATTGGTAGAGACTGAAGCTTTCTTT. The V and J genes are TRBV14 and TRBJ1-1, with D uncertain. Trimming cost V 2 bases and J 5 bases, with 12 bases left between them. Germline values: CDR1 SGHDN, CDR2 FVKESK. The CDR3 loop spans 14 amino acids.

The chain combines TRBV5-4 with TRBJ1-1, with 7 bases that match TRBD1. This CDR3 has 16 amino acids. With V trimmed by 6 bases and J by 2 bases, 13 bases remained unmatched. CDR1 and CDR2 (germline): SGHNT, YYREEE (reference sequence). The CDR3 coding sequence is TGTGCCAGCAACCTCCTAGGGACAGCCATTAACACTGAAGCTTTCTTT. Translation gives CASNLLGTAINTEAFF.

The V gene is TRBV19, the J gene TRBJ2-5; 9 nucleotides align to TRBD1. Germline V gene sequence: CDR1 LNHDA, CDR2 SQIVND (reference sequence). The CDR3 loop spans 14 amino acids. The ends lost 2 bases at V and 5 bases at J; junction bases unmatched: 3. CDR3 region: CASSITGGAETQYF. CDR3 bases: TGTGCCAGTAGTATAACAGGGGGCGCGGAGACCCAGTACTTC.

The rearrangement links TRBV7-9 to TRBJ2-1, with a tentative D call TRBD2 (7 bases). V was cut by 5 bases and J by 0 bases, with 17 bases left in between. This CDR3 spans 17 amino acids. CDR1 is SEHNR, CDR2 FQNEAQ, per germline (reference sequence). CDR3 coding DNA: TGTGCCAGCAGCCCCCCGGGGGGCGGGAGCTCCTACAATGAGCAGTTCTTC. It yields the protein CASSPPGGGSSYNEQFF.

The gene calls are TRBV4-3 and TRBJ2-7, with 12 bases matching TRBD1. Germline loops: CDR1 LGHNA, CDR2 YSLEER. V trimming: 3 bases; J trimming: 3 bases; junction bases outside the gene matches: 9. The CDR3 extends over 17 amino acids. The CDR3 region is CASSQAAGTGGLYEQYF. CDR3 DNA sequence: TGCGCCAGCAGCCAGGCCGCCGGGACAGGGGGCCTCTACGAGCAGTACTTC.

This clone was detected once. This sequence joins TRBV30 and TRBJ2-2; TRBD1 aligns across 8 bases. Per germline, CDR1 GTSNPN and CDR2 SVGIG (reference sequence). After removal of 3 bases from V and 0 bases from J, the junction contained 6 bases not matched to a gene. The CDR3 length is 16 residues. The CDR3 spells CAWRYAGGSNTGELFF. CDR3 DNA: TGTGCCTGGAGATACGCAGGGGGCTCGAACACCGGGGAGCTGTTTTTT.

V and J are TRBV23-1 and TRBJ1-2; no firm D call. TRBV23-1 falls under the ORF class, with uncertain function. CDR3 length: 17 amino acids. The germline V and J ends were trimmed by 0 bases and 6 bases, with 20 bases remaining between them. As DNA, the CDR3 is TGCGCCAGCAGTCAATCTCCACTCCACCCTCTTAGGGATGGCTACACCTTC. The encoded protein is CASSQSPLHPLRDGYTF.

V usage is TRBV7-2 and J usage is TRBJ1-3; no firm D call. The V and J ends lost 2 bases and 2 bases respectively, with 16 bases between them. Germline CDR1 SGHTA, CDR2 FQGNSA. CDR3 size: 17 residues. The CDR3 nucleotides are TGTGCCAGCAGCTTAATCTGGGCGAGTGGGCCTGGAAACACCATATATTTT. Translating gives CASSLIWASGPGNTIYF.

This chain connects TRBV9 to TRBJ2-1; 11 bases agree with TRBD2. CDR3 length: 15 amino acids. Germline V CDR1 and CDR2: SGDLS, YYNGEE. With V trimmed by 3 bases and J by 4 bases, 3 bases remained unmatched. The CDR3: CASSETSGVYNEQFF. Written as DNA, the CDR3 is TGTGCCAGCAGCGAGACTAGCGGGGTTTACAATGAGCAGTTCTTC.

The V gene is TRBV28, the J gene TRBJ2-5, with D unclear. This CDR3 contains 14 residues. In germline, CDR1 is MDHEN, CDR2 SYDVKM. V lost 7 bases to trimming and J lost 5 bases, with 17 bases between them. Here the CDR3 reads CASNSNELAETQYF. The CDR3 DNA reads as TGTGCCAGCAACTCCAACGAATTGGCGGAGACCCAGTACTTC. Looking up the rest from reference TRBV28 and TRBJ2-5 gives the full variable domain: DVKVTQSSRYLVKRTGEKVFLECVQDMDHENMFWYRQDPGLGLRLIYFSYDVKMKEKGDIPEGYSVSREKKERFSLILESASTNQTSMYLCASNSNELAETQYFGPGTRLLVL.

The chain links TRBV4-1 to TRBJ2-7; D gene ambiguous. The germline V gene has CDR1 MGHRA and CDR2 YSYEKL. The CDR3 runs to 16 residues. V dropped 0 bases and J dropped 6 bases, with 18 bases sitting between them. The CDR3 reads CASSQDMRNKISEQYF. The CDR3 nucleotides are TGCGCCAGCAGCCAAGATATGCGGAATAAGATATCCGAGCAGTACTTC.